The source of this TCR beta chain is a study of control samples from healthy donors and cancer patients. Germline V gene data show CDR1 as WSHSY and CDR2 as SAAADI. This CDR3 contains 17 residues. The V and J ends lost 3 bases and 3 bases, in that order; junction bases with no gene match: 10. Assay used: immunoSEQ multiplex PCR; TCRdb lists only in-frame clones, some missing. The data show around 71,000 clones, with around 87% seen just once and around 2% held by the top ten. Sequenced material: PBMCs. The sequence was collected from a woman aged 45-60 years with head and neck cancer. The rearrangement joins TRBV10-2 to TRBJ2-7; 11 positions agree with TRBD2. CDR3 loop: CASSDRRRLAGHYEQYF. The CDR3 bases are TGCGCCAGCAGTGATCGACGGAGACTAGCGGGGCACTACGAGCAGTACTTC.